The 31 T cell receptor beta chains below come from one sample, sequenced in a study of post-analysis software for immune sequencing data. Findings and limits, study-wide: Elevated frequency relative to controls characterized roughly five TRBV segments in patients, TRBV5-6, TRBV5-1 and TRBV20-1 among them.

These receptors lack a known antigen. Incorporated into the TCR beta cDNA libraries were unique molecular identifiers, which served to reduce PCR and sequencing biases. TCRdb re-derived calls from the PCR reads in MiXCR, one entry per CDR3 protein. Of about 400,000 distinct CDR3 sequences listed, roughly 30% were seen once; the top ten hold around an eighth. Sequenced input: blood. The receptors come from a girl aged 5 to 17 with multiple sclerosis.

The CDR3 DNA follows: TGTGCCATTGCGACCCCCTACGAGCAGTACTTC. It codes for CAIATPYEQYF. V gene TRBV7-9 combines with J gene TRBJ2-7; D gene uncertain. With 10 bases removed from V and 2 bases from J, the gap between germline ends came to 9 bases. CDR1 and CDR2 from the germline V gene are SEHNR and FQNEAQ (reference sequence). The CDR3 is 11 residues long. Drawing the rest from reference TRBV7-9 and TRBJ2-7, the complete variable domain is DTGVSQNPRHKITKRGQNVTFRCDPISEHNRLYWYRQTLGQGPEFLTYFQNEAQLEKSRLLSDRFSAERPKGSFSTLEIQRTEQGDSAMYLCAIATPYEQYFGPGTRLTVT.

This clonotype was counted a few times. The chain joins TRBV12-3 or TRBV12-4 to TRBJ2-7; a weak D match, TRBD1 (5 bases). V dropped 2 bases and J dropped 2 bases, with 7 bases sitting between them. The CDR3 totals 13 residues. CDR3 region: CASSLIQAYEQYF. CDR3 DNA sequence: TGTGCCAGCAGTTTAATACAGGCCTACGAGCAGTACTTC.

This clonotype has just a few counts. The chain is built from TRBV20-1 and TRBJ2-7; D is unresolved. Germline V gene lookup returns CDR1 DFQATT and CDR2 SNEGSKA (reference sequence). V shed 4 bases and J shed 7 bases, with 8 bases lying between them. The length of the CDR3 is 10 residues. The CDR3: CSAIGNEQYF. The CDR3 coding sequence is TGCAGTGCTATAGGCAATGAGCAGTACTTC.

This clonotype was recorded a few times. V gene TRBV7-2 combines with J gene TRBJ1-4; 9 positions agree with TRBD1. The CDR3 extends over 14 amino acids. The V gene's germline CDR1 is SGHTA and CDR2 FQGNSA. The ends lost 7 bases at V and 6 bases at J; junction bases unmatched: 6. In DNA, the CDR3 is TGTGCCAGCAAACAGGGGGCGGGTGATGAAAAACTGTTTTTT. Its protein is CASKQGAGDEKLFF.

The chain has TRBV10-1 and TRBJ2-7; no firm D call. The better agreement between TRBJ2-5 and the DNA end casts doubt on the J call. The CDR3 length is 12 residues. Germline V CDR1 and CDR2: WNHNN, SYGVQD (reference sequence). The CDR3 protein is CASSELEETQYF. The CDR3 DNA follows: TGCGCCAGCAGTGAGTTAGAAGAGACCCAGTACTTC.

The J gene is TRBJ1-5, the V gene TRBV15; tentatively, D is TRBD1 (5 bases). The V end lost 1 base, the J end lost 0 bases, and 13 bases lay between the germline ends. The CDR3 totals 17 residues. Per germline, CDR1 LNHNV and CDR2 YYDKDF (reference sequence). The CDR3 loop reads CATSRGYGTDSNQPQHF. Written as DNA, the CDR3 is TGTGCCACCAGCAGAGGATACGGGACGGATAGCAATCAGCCCCAGCATTTT.

The rearrangement links TRBV12-3 or TRBV12-4 to TRBJ2-7; D is possibly TRBD2 (5 bases). V lost 2 bases and J lost 10, with 15 bases in between. The CDR3 contains 13 residues. CDR3 DNA sequence: TGTGCCAGCAGTTTAAGTTGGGGAGAGCCCCAGTACTTC. Translating gives CASSLSWGEPQYF.

The gene calls are TRBV6-5 and TRBJ1-2; maybe TRBD1 (6 bases). The CDR3 spans 14 residues. The germline V and J ends were trimmed by 6 bases and 8 bases, with 19 bases remaining between them. Germline loops: CDR1 MNHEY, CDR2 SVGAGI. CDR3 sequence reads: CASRPTGFGRGYTF. DNA for the CDR3: TGTGCCAGCAGACCAACAGGGTTTGGTAGAGGCTACACCTTC.

The chain combines TRBV29-1 with TRBJ2-1; TRBD2 agrees at 15 bases. Germline loops: CDR1 SQVTM, CDR2 ANQGSEA. Germline trimming cut 7 bases from V and 8 bases from J; bases unmatched to any gene: 12. The CDR3 runs 16 residues. CDR3 bases: TGCAGCGCCCGGACTAGCGGGGGGGCCCCTAGGGATGAGCAGTTCTTC. Encoded protein: CSARTSGGAPRDEQFF.

The chain couples TRBV5-1 to TRBJ2-3; 8 nucleotides align to TRBD2. The CDR3 runs to 15 residues. Germline CDR1 and CDR2: SGHRS and YFSETQ. The V segment lost 7 bases and the J segment 4 bases; nucleotides outside the gene matches: 11. This chain's CDR3 is CASPSGLGSADTQYF. DNA of the CDR3: TGCGCCAGCCCATCGGGACTAGGTAGTGCAGATACGCAGTATTTT.

In this sample, this clonotype turned up a few times. The rearrangement joins TRBV20-1 to TRBJ2-1; 9 bases match TRBD2. CDR1 is DFQATT, CDR2 SNEGSKA, per germline (reference sequence). Trimming removed 1 base from V and 8 bases from J; junction bases left unmatched: 21. The CDR3 covers 19 residues. CDR3 in amino acids: CSARVMIAGASLGGHEQFF. Written as DNA, the CDR3 is TGCAGTGCTAGAGTAATGATAGCGGGGGCCTCTCTGGGAGGGCATGAGCAGTTCTTC.

This clonotype has a handful of counts. V gene TRBV2 combines with J gene TRBJ1-2, with 7 bases lining up with TRBD1. The CDR3 runs 14 residues. With 6 bases clipped from V and 8 bases from J, the junction kept 12 bases outside the gene matches. Per germline, CDR1 SNHLY and CDR2 FYNNEI. This chain's CDR3 is CASSSGQEAPGYTF. The DNA of the CDR3 is TGTGCCAGCAGCTCAGGACAGGAAGCCCCCGGCTACACCTTC.

The chain combines TRBV3-1 with TRBJ1-2, with 7 bases fitting TRBD1. Germline CDR1 reads LGHDT; CDR2 reads YNNKEL (reference sequence). The V segment lost 0 bases and the J segment 11 bases; nucleotides outside the gene matches: 6. This CDR3 has 13 amino acids. CDR3 DNA sequence: TGTGCCAGCAGCCAAGAGACAGGGAGGAGATACACCTTC. Its translation is CASSQETGRRYTF.

This clonotype was observed a few times. The chain employs TRBV11-2 and TRBJ1-2, with 8 bases lining up with TRBD1. This CDR3 region has 15 residues. Germline CDR1 SGHAT, CDR2 FQNNGV. V gave up 4 bases and J gave up 10 bases; unmatched junction bases: 14. The CDR3 nucleotides read TGTGCCAGCAGCTCCCCCACGGACAGGGACTTTGACTACACCTTC. Translation: CASSSPTDRDFDYTF.

A single count supports this clonotype. The CDR3 sequence: CASSTQRGRRNEQFF. CDR3 nucleotide sequence: TGTGCCAGCAGCACCCAGCGGGGGCGCCGCAATGAGCAGTTCTTC. The rearrangement links TRBV11-2 to TRBJ2-1; 8 bases fit TRBD2. This CDR3 comprises 15 residues. Trimming removed 5 bases from V and 6 bases from J; junction bases left unmatched: 9. Germline lookup yields CDR1 SGHAT and CDR2 FQNNGV.

The chain combines TRBV15 with TRBJ2-1; 7 bases line up with TRBD2. The V gene's germline CDR1 is LNHNV and CDR2 YYDKDF (reference sequence). Trimming took 6 bases from V and 4 from J; bases not matched to a gene: 3. This CDR3 comprises 13 residues. CDR3 loop: CATRAAGYNEQFF. CDR3 in DNA: TGTGCCACCAGAGCAGCGGGGTACAATGAGCAGTTCTTC.

This clonotype was recorded a few times. The chain carries TRBV5-6 and TRBJ2-3; no firm D call. The CDR3 is 14 amino acids. CDR1 SGHDT and CDR2 YYEEEE come from the germline V gene. Trimming left V 1 base short and J 4 bases short, with 10 bases between. The DNA for the CDR3 is TGTGCCAGCAGCTTGATTTTTGGGGCAGATACGCAGTATTTT. Amino acid sequence: CASSLIFGADTQYF.

The genes are TRBV29-1 and TRBJ1-2; TRBD1 matches at 7 bases. CDR3 size: 13 residues. Trimming at V came to 2 bases and at J to 8 bases, leaving 8 bases not matched to a gene. Germline V gene data show CDR1 as SQVTM and CDR2 as ANQGSEA. The CDR3 nucleotides are TGCAGCGTTGAATACCGGACAGGCTGGGGCTACACCTTC. This gives the protein CSVEYRTGWGYTF.

This clonotype was seen a handful of times. The CDR3: CASSLGTVNTEAFF. The CDR3 DNA reads TGTGCCAGCAGCTTAGGGACCGTCAACACTGAAGCTTTCTTT. The chain is built from TRBV5-6 and TRBJ1-1; weak D call: TRBD1 (5 bases). The V gene's germline CDR1 is SGHDT and CDR2 YYEEEE. V shed 2 bases and J shed 2 bases, with 10 bases lying between them. The CDR3 is 14 amino acids.

This clonotype was seen a few times. The rearrangement uses TRBV3-1 and TRBJ1-2; D unclear. V lost 2 bases and J lost 4, with 5 bases in between. The CDR3 is 12 residues long. Germline V gene data show CDR1 as LGHDT and CDR2 as YNNKEL (reference sequence). The CDR3 region is CASSQPGYGYTF. In nucleotides, the CDR3 is TGTGCCAGCAGCCAACCTGGCTATGGCTACACCTTC.

V is TRBV5-5 and J is TRBJ2-1; D possibly corresponds to TRBD1 (6 bases). The length of the CDR3 is 14 residues. Germline V gene data show CDR1 as SGHKS and CDR2 as YYEKEE (reference sequence). V lost 1 base to trimming and J lost 6 bases, with 11 bases between them. In nucleotides, the CDR3 is TGTGCCAGCAGCTTGAGGACAGTCTTCAATGAGCAGTTCTTC. Protein sequence: CASSLRTVFNEQFF.

This clonotype was counted between two and nine times. CDR3 DNA: TGTGCCAGCGGGACTAGCGGGGGGGCCAGTGAGCAGTTCTTC. Translating gives CASGTSGGASEQFF. The chain links TRBV7-3 to TRBJ2-1, with 16 bases fitting TRBD2. Trimming took 8 bases from V and 9 from J; bases not matched to a gene: 4. CDR1 is SGHTA and CDR2 is FQGTGA in the germline V gene. This CDR3 has 14 amino acids.

V gene TRBV12-3 or TRBV12-4 combines with J gene TRBJ2-5; TRBD2 is a possible D gene (6 bases). The CDR3 runs 13 residues. Trimming took 3 bases from V and 5 from J, leaving 10 bases between them. In nucleotides, the CDR3 is TGTGCCAGCAGTTTGGGGACTTTGGAGACCCAGTACTTC. It specifies CASSLGTLETQYF.

This clonotype was observed a few times. J is TRBJ2-1 and V is TRBV5-1, with D unclear. This CDR3 is built from 13 residues. Germline assignment: CDR1 SGHRS and CDR2 YFSETQ. V was cut by 0 bases and J by 9 bases, with 10 bases left in between. CDR3 coding DNA: TGCGCCAGCAGCTTGGTACCCTCTAGTGAGCAGTTCTTC. This sequence encodes CASSLVPSSEQFF. Complete variable domain (other parts from reference TRBV5-1 and TRBJ2-1): KAGVTQTPRYLIKTRGQQVTLSCSPISGHRSVSWYQQTPGQGLQFLFEYFSETQRNKGNFPGRFSGRQFSNSRSEMNVSTLELGDSALYLCASSLVPSSEQFFGPGTRLTVL.

V and J are TRBV28 and TRBJ2-7; no reliable D call. V dropped 7 bases and J dropped 3 bases, with 7 bases sitting between them. Germline assignment: CDR1 MDHEN and CDR2 SYDVKM. The CDR3 sequence is 11 residues long. CDR3: CASTSDYEQYF. DNA of the CDR3: TGTGCCAGCACTTCGGACTACGAGCAGTACTTC.

This clonotype was seen many times. The chain uses TRBV27 and TRBJ1-2, with unresolved D. The ends were cut back, 3 bases at V and 8 bases at J, with 13 bases in the middle. The CDR3 is 13 amino acids. The germline CDR1 and CDR2 sequences are MNHEY and SMNVEV (reference sequence). As DNA, the CDR3 is TGTGCCAGCAGTTTCTCTGCGCTGGGAGGCTACACCTTC. Amino acid sequence: CASSFSALGGYTF.

This clonotype has a handful of counts. This rearrangement joins TRBV5-1 to TRBJ2-1, with 11 bases that match TRBD2. CDR3 length: 14 residues. The germline V gene encodes CDR1 SGHRS and CDR2 YFSETQ. The J segment lost 6 bases and the V segment lost 2 bases, leaving 1 base of the junction unmatched. The CDR3 nucleotides read TGCGCCAGCAGCTTCACTAGCGGGGGCAATGAGCAGTTCTTC. Its protein is CASSFTSGGNEQFF.

The chain couples TRBV12-3 or TRBV12-4 to TRBJ2-4, with TRBD1 as a possible D gene (7 bases). This CDR3 comprises 16 residues. The V end was cut by 5 bases, the J end by 1 base, with 15 bases between. The CDR3 is CASSPQGGIAKNIQYF. CDR3 nucleotides: TGTGCCAGCAGTCCTCAGGGGGGAATTGCCAAAAACATTCAGTACTTC.

This clonotype turned up a few times. The chain carries TRBV7-9 and TRBJ1-4; D not certain. V was trimmed by 4 bases and J by 0 bases, leaving 12 bases between them. Germline assignment: CDR1 SEHNR and CDR2 FQNEAQ (reference sequence). The CDR3 runs to 16 residues. Here the CDR3 reads CASSSPTGATNEKLFF. Written as DNA, the CDR3 is TGTGCCAGCAGCTCCCCGACCGGGGCAACTAATGAAAAACTGTTTTTT.

Many counts were recorded for this clonotype. V is TRBV5-1 and J is TRBJ2-1, with 8 bases that match TRBD1. The CDR3 consists of 16 residues. Trimming cost V 4 bases and J 6 bases; bases outside gene matches: 12. Germline V gene data show CDR1 as SGHRS and CDR2 as YFSETQ. This chain's CDR3 is CASSGTQGVLSNEQFF. The CDR3 DNA follows: TGCGCCAGCAGCGGAACACAGGGGGTTCTCTCCAATGAGCAGTTCTTC.

The chain has TRBV5-1 and TRBJ1-4; 7 bases map to TRBD1. Germline CDR1 SGHRS, CDR2 YFSETQ. J was trimmed by 5 bases and V by 4 bases; bases with no gene match: 8. This CDR3 is built from 15 residues. The CDR3 sequence is CASSLSPGQNEKLFF. DNA of the CDR3: TGCGCCAGCAGCCTATCACCGGGACAGAATGAAAAACTGTTTTTT.